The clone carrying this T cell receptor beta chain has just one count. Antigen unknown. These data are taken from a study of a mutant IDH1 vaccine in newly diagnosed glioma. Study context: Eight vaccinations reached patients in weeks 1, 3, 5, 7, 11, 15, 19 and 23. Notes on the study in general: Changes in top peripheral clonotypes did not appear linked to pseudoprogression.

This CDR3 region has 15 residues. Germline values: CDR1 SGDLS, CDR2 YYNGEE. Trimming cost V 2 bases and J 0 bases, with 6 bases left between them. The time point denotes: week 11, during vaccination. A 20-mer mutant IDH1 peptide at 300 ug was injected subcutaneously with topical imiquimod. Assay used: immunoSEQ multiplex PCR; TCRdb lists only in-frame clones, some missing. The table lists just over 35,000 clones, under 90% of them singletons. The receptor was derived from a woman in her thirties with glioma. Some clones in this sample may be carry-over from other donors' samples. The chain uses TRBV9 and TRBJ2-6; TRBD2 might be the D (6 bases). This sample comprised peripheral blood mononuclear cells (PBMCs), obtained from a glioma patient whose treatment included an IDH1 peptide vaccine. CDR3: CASSVGGSGANVLTF. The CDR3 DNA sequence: TGTGCCAGCAGCGTGGGGGGCTCTGGGGCCAACGTCCTGACTTTC.